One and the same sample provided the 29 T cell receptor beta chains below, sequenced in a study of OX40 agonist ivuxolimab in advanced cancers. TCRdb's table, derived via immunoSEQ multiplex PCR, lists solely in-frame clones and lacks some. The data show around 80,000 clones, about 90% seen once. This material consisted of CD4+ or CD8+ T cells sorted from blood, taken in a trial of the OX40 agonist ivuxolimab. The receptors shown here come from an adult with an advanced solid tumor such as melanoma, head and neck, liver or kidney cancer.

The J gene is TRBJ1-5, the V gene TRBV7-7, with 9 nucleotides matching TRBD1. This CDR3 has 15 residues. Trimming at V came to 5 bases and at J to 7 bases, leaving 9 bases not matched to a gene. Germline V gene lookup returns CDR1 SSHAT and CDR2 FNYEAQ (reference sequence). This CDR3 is CASSHETGGGQPQHF. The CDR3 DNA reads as TGTGCCAGCAGCCACGAGACAGGGGGAGGCCAGCCCCAGCATTTT.

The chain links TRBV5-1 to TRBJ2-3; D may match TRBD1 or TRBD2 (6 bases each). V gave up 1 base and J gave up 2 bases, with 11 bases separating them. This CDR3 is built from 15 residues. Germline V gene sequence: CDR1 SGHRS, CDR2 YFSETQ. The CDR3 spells CASSLWGASTDTQYF. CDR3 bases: TGCGCCAGCAGCTTGTGGGGGGCGTCCACAGATACGCAGTATTTT. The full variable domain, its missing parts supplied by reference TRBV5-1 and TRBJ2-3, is KAGVTQTPRYLIKTRGQQVTLSCSPISGHRSVSWYQQTPGQGLQFLFEYFSETQRNKGNFPGRFSGRQFSNSRSEMNVSTLELGDSALYLCASSLWGASTDTQYFGPGTRLTVL.

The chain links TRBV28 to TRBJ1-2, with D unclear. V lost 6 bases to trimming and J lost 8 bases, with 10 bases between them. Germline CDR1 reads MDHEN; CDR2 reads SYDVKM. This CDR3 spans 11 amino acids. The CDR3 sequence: CASSRTEGYTF. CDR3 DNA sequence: TGTGCCAGCAGCCGCACGGAAGGCTACACCTTC.

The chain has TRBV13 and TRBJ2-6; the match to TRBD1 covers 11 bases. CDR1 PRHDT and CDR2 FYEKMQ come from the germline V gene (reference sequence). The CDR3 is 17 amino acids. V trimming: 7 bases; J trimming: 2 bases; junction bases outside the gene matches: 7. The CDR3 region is CASNSPGQGAGANVLTF. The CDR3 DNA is TGTGCCAGCAACTCCCCGGGACAGGGGGCTGGGGCCAACGTCCTGACTTTC.

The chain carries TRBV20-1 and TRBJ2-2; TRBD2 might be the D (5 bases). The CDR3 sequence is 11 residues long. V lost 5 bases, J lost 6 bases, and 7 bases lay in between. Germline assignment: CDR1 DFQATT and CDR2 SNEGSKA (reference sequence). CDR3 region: CSADYSGELFF. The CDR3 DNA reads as TGCAGTGCTGACTACTCCGGGGAGCTGTTTTTT.

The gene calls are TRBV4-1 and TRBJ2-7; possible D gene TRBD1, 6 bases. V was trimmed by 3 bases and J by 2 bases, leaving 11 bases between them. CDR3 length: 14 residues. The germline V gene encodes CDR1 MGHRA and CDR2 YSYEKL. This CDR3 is CASSHLTGTYEQYF. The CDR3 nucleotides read TGCGCCAGCAGCCACTTAACAGGGACCTACGAGCAGTACTTC.

Here the CDR3 reads CSVEYRGRNTYEQYF. The CDR3, as DNA: TGCAGCGTTGAGTACCGGGGCCGAAACACCTACGAGCAGTACTTC. This chain links TRBV29-1 with TRBJ2-7; D could derive from TRBD1 or TRBD2 (5 bases each). V was pared by 3 bases and J by 2 bases, with 17 bases between. The CDR3 length is 15 residues. CDR1 is SQVTM, CDR2 ANQGSEA, per germline.

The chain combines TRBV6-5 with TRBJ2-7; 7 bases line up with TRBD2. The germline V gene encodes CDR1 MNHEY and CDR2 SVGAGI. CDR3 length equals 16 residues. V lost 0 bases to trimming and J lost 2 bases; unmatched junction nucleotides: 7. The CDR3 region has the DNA TGTGCCAGCAGTTACTCGAGGGAGCGGGGTACCTACGAGCAGTACTTC. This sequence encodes CASSYSRERGTYEQYF.

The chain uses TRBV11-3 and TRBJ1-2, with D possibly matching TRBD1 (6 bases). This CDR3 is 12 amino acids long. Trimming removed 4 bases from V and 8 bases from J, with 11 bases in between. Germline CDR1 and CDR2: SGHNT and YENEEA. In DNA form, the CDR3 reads TGTGCCAGCAGCTACGCAGGGGAAGGCTACACCTTC. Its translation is CASSYAGEGYTF.

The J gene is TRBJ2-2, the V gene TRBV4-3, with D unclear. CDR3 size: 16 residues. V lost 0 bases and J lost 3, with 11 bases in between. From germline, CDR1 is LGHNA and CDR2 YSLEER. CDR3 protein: CASSQDWARYTGELFF. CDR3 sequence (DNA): TGCGCCAGCAGCCAAGATTGGGCACGGTACACCGGGGAGCTGTTTTTT.

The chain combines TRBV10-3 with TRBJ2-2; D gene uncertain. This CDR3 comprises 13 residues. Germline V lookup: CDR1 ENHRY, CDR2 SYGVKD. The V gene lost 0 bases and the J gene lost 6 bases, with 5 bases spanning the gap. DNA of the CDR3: TGTGCCATCAGTGAGTCAGTCTCCGGGGAGCTGTTTTTT. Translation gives CAISESVSGELFF.

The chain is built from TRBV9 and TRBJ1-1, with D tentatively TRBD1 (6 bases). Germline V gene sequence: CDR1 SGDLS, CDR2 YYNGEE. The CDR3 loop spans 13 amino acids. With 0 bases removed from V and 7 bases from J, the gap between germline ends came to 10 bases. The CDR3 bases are TGTGCCAGCAGCGTAGGCAGGGGTAATGAAGCTTTCTTT. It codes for CASSVGRGNEAFF. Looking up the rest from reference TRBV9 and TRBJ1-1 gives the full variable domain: DSGVTQTPKHLITATGQRVTLRCSPRSGDLSVYWYQQSLDQGLQFLIQYYNGEERAKGNILERFSAQQFPDLHSELNLSSLELGDSALYFCASSVGRGNEAFFGQGTRLTVV.

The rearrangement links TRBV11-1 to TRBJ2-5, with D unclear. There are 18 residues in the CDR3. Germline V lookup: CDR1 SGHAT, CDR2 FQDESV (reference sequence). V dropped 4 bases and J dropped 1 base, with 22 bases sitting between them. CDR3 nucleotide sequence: TGTGCCAGCAGCTCTCGCGAATTAGCCGTAACGGCCCAAGAGACCCAGTACTTC. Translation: CASSSRELAVTAQETQYF. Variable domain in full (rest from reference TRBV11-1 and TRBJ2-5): EAEVAQSPRYKITEKSQAVAFWCDPISGHATLYWYRQILGQGPELLVQFQDESVVDDSQLPKDRFSAERLKGVDSTLKIQPAELGDSAMYLCASSSRELAVTAQETQYFGPGTRLLVL.

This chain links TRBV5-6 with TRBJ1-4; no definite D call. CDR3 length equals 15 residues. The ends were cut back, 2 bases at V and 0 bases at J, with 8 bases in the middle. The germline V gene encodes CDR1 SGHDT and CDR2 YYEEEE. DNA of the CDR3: TGTGCCAGCAGCTTCAAATCCGCAACTAATGAAAAACTGTTTTTT. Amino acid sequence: CASSFKSATNEKLFF.

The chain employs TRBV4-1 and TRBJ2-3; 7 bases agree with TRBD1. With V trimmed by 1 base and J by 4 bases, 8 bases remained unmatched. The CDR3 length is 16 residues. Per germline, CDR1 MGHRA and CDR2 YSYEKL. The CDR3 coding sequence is TGCGCCAGCAGCCAAGTCGCGCAGGGGGTATCAGATACGCAGTATTTT. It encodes CASSQVAQGVSDTQYF.

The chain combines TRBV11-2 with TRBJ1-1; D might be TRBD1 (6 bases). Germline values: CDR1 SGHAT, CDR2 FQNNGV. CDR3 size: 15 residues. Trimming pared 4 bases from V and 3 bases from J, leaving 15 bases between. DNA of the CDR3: TGTGCCAGCAGCTCCCCACAGGGTACTTACACTGAAGCTTTCTTT. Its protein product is CASSSPQGTYTEAFF.

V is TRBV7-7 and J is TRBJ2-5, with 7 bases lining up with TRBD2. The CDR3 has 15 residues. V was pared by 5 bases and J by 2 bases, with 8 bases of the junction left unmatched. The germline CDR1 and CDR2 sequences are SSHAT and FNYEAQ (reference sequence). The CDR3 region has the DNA TGTGCCAGCAGCCGAATAGCGGGTGCGCAAGAGACCCAGTACTTC. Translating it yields CASSRIAGAQETQYF.

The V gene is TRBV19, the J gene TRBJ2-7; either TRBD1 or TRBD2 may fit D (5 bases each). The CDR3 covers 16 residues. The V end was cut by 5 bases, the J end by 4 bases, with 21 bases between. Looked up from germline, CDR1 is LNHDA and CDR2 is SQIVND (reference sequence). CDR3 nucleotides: TGTGCCAGTAGTTACGGTACGGGGCAGGGTGGATACGAGCAGTACTTC. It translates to CASSYGTGQGGYEQYF. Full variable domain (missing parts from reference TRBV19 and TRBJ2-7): DGGITQSPKYLFRKEGQNVTLSCEQNLNHDAMYWYRQDPGQGLRLIYYSQIVNDFQKGDIAEGYSVSREKKESFPLTVTSAQKNPTAFYLCASSYGTGQGGYEQYFGPGTRLTVT.

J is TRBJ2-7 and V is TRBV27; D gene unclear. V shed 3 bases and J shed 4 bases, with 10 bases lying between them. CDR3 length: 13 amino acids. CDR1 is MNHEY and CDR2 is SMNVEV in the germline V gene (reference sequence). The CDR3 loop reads CASSFGPLYEQYF. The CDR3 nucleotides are TGTGCCAGCAGTTTCGGACCCTTATACGAGCAGTACTTC.

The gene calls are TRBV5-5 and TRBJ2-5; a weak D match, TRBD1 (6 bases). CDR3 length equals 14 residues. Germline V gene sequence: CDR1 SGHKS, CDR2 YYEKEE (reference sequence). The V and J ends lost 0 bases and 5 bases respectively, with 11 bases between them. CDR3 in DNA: TGTGCCAGCAGCTTGGATACAGGGTGGGAGACCCAGTACTTC. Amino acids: CASSLDTGWETQYF.

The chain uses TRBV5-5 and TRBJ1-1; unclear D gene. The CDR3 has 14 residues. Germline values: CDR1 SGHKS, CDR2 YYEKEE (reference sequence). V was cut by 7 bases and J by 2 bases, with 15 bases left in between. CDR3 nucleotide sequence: TGTGCCAGCTATCCCCAAGGTGGAAACACTGAAGCTTTCTTT. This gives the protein CASYPQGGNTEAFF.

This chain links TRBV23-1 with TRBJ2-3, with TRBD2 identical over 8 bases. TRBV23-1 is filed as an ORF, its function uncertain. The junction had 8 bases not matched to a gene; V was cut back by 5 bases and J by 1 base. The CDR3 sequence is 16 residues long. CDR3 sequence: CASSKGIAGRTDTQYF. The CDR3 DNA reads TGCGCCAGCAGTAAGGGGATAGCGGGGCGCACAGATACGCAGTATTTT.

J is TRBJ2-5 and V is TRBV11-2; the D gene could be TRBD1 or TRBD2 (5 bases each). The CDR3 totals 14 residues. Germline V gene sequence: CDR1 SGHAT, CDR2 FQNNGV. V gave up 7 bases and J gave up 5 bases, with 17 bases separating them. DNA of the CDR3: TGTGCCAGCAACCAAGGGCTAGGGGAGGAGACCCAGTACTTC. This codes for CASNQGLGEETQYF. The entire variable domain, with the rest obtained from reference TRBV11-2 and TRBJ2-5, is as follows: EAGVAQSPRYKIIEKRQSVAFWCNPISGHATLYWYQQILGQGPKLLIQFQNNGVVDDSQLPKDRFSAERLKGVDSTLKIQPAKLEDSAVYLCASNQGLGEETQYFGPGTRLLVL.

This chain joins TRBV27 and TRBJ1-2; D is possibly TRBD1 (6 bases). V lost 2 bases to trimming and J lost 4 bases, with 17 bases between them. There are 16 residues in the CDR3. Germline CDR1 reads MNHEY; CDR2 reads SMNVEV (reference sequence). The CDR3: CASSLSPGGHFYGYTF. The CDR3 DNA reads TGTGCCAGCAGTTTAAGTCCCGGGGGACACTTCTATGGCTACACCTTC.

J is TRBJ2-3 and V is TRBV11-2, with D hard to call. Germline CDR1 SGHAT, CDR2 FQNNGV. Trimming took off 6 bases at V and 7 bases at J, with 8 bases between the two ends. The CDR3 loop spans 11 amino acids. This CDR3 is CASSRPNTQYF. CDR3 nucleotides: TGTGCCAGCAGTCGTCCGAATACGCAGTATTTT. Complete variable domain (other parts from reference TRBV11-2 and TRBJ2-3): EAGVAQSPRYKIIEKRQSVAFWCNPISGHATLYWYQQILGQGPKLLIQFQNNGVVDDSQLPKDRFSAERLKGVDSTLKIQPAKLEDSAVYLCASSRPNTQYFGPGTRLTVL.

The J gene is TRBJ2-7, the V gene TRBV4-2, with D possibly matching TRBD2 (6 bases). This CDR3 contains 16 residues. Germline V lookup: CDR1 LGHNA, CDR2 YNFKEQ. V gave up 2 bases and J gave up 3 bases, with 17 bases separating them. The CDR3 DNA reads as TGTGCCAGCAGCCAAATGACCGGGGAGGCGTTCTACGAGCAGTACTTC. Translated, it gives CASSQMTGEAFYEQYF.

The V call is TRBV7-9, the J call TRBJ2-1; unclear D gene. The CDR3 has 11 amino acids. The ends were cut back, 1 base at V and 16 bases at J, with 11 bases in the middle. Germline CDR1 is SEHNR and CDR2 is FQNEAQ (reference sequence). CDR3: CASSLDDRIFF. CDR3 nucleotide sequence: TGTGCCAGCAGCTTAGACGATCGGATATTCTTC.

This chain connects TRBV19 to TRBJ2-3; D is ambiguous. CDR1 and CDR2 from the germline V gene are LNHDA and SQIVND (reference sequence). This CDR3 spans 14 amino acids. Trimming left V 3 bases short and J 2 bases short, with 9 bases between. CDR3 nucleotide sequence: TGTGCCAGTAGTATGACGGTTTTCACAGATACGCAGTATTTT. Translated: CASSMTVFTDTQYF.

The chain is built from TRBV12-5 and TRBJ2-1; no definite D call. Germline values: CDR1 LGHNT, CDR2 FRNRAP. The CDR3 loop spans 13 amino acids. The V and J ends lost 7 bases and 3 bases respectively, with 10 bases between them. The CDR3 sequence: CASAPWIYNEQFF. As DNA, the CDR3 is TGTGCTAGTGCCCCGTGGATCTACAATGAGCAGTTCTTC.